This T cell receptor beta chain originates from a study of blood T cell repertoires in COVID-19. On the study more broadly: Sources were T cells, B-cell-depleted T cells, or PBMCs; the material itself was cDNA or gDNA.

The table came from immunoSEQ multiplex PCR; TCRdb's copy has only in-frame clones and leaves some out. The sample shows around 100,000 clones, about 80% of them seen only once. The CDR3 runs 16 residues. Germline V gene data show CDR1 as SGHDN and CDR2 as FVKESK. J gave up 8 bases and V 4 bases, and 6 bases lay outside the gene matches. The receptor was isolated from a human donor in a cohort sampled during active COVID-19. The sequenced sample consisted of peripheral blood. The chain couples TRBV14 to TRBJ2-1; 15 positions match TRBD2. The chain's CDR3 is CASSPRTSGGAHEQFF. The CDR3 DNA is TGTGCCAGCAGCCCCCGGACTAGCGGGGGGGCCCATGAGCAGTTCTTC.